These 9 T cell receptor beta chains originate from one sample sequenced in a study of brain T cells in children with intractable seizures (dated by TCRdb to the early 2020s). Interpreted using the paper, the time point label stands for: blood from clinic visit 5 months post-surgery; TSC patient then seizure free. The library was generated by the immunoSEQ multiplex PCR assay. What TCRdb holds here is the immuneACCESS table cut down to in-frame rearrangements. Part of the clones is not present; checked against another copy, under half of the missing clones reflect an unresolved V gene, and the others are unexplained. The sample table records approximately 330,000 clones; roughly 93% of these occur just once. The ten largest clones represent under 7% of the sample. The source material was peripheral blood, sampled about 5 months after surgery. The source is a boy under two years old with tuberous sclerosis and intractable seizures.

V is TRBV5-4 and J is TRBJ2-3; TRBD2 aligns across 7 bases. With 1 base clipped from V and 4 bases from J, the junction kept 6 bases outside the gene matches. The CDR3 covers 15 residues. Germline-derived CDR1 and CDR2 are SGHNT and YYREEE (reference sequence). CDR3 DNA: TGTGCCAGCAGCTTGAAAAGCGGGACCCCAGATACGCAGTATTTT. It specifies CASSLKSGTPDTQYF. Full variable domain (remainder filled in from reference TRBV5-4 and TRBJ2-3): ETGVTQSPTHLIKTRGQQVTLRCSSQSGHNTVSWYQQALGQGPQFIFQYYREEENGRGNFPPRFSGLQFPNYSSELNVNALELDDSALYLCASSLKSGTPDTQYFGPGTRLTVL.

CDR3 coding DNA: TGTGCCAGCAGCCCCCAGCCGGGACAGGCCTACGAGCAGTACTTC. It yields the protein CASSPQPGQAYEQYF. This rearrangement joins TRBV9 to TRBJ2-7; 8 bases agree with TRBD1. The junction had 8 bases not matched to a gene; V was cut back by 4 bases and J by 2 bases. CDR3 length: 15 residues. Looked up from germline, CDR1 is SGDLS and CDR2 is YYNGEE. The full variable domain, in which reference TRBV9 and TRBJ2-7 provide the parts outside the CDR3, is DSGVTQTPKHLITATGQRVTLRCSPRSGDLSVYWYQQSLDQGLQFLIQYYNGEERAKGNILERFSAQQFPDLHSELNLSSLELGDSALYFCASSPQPGQAYEQYFGPGTRLTVT.

This clone was found once. The chain carries TRBV6-6 and TRBJ2-7; D is possibly TRBD1 (5 bases). The CDR3 contains 14 residues. Deletions cut 6 bases from V and 4 bases from J, with 16 bases between. Per the germline V gene, CDR1 is MNHNY and CDR2 is SVGAGI (reference sequence). In DNA form, the CDR3 reads TGTGCCAGCAGCGGAGACAGAGCACCATACGAGCAGTACTTC. Its translation is CASSGDRAPYEQYF.

The rearrangement joins TRBV6-5 to TRBJ1-2, with TRBD1 as a possible D gene (5 bases). V was shortened by 9 bases and J by 4 bases, with 21 bases between the two germline ends. Germline loops: CDR1 MNHEY, CDR2 SVGAGI. The CDR3 covers 15 residues. This CDR3 reads CASLAWDGTIYGYTF. The CDR3 DNA follows: TGTGCCAGTTTGGCCTGGGACGGAACGATCTATGGCTACACCTTC.

This sequence joins TRBV13 and TRBJ2-1, with D perhaps assigned TRBD1 or TRBD2 (6 bases each). Germline V gene data show CDR1 as PRHDT and CDR2 as FYEKMQ (reference sequence). Trimming removed 5 bases at V and 2 bases at J, with 10 bases between. The CDR3 covers 14 residues. The CDR3 nucleotides are TGTGCCAGCAGCGGGGGGCCTACCTACAATGAGCAGTTCTTC. Its translation: CASSGGPTYNEQFF.

The rearrangement joins TRBV5-1 to TRBJ2-7, with 7 bases that match TRBD1. The germline CDR1 and CDR2 sequences are SGHRS and YFSETQ. This CDR3 has 14 residues. Unmatched junction bases numbered 4, after V lost 0 bases and J lost 4 bases. CDR3 sequence reads: CASSLVQGNYEQYF. DNA for the CDR3: TGCGCCAGCAGCTTGGTACAGGGGAATTACGAGCAGTACTTC.

Here the CDR3 reads CASSLNRAVTEAFF. The CDR3 DNA reads TGTGCCAGCAGCTTAAATAGAGCAGTTACTGAAGCTTTCTTT. This chain connects TRBV7-2 to TRBJ1-1; no firm D call. Per the germline V gene, CDR1 is SGHTA and CDR2 is FQGNSA. CDR3 length: 14 amino acids. V lost 2 bases to trimming and J lost 5 bases, with 12 bases between them.

The chain joins TRBV14 to TRBJ2-1; TRBD2 matches 9 bases. Trimming removed 0 bases from V and 5 bases from J; junction bases left unmatched: 11. CDR1 and CDR2 from the germline V gene are SGHDN and FVKESK. The length of the CDR3 is 18 residues. The CDR3 sequence: CASSQDTLRAGGDNEQFF. The CDR3 DNA is TGTGCCAGCAGCCAAGATACCCTCCGAGCGGGGGGAGACAATGAGCAGTTCTTC. Combining the CDR3 with reference TRBV14 and TRBJ2-1 gives the whole variable domain EAGVTQFPSHSVIEKGQTVTLRCDPISGHDNLYWYRRVMGKEIKFLLHFVKESKQDESGMPNNRFLAERTGGTYSTLKVQPAELEDSGVYFCASSQDTLRAGGDNEQFFGPGTRLTVL.

The CDR3 coding sequence is TGTGCCAGCTCACCTGCCGAACGACGGGGCCTGGGGTCACCCCTCCACTTT. Translated, it gives CASSPAERRGLGSPLHF. The chain employs TRBV18 and TRBJ1-6, with D tentatively TRBD1 (5 bases). CDR3 length: 17 residues. Per germline, CDR1 KGHSH and CDR2 LQKENI. V lost 3 bases, J lost 10 bases, and 22 bases lay in between. Based on the CDR3 plus reference TRBV18 and TRBJ1-6, the full variable domain is NAGVMQNPRHLVRRRGQEARLRCSPMKGHSHVYWYRQLPEEGLKFMVYLQKENIIDESGMPKERFSAEFPKEGPSILRIQQVVRGDSAAYFCASSPAERRGLGSPLHFGNGTRLTVT.